The present TCR beta chain was sequenced within a study of blood T cell repertoires in COVID-19. About the study: T cells, B-cell-depleted T cells, or PBMCs supplied cDNA or gDNA.

Trimming cost V 8 bases and J 8 bases; bases outside gene matches: 0. The CDR3 runs 10 residues. Germline V gene lookup returns CDR1 MNHNY and CDR2 SVGAGI (reference sequence). Methods used by the authors: Estimates of nucleated cell counts were drawn from the amplification of reference gene primers. The repertoire was sequenced with immunoSEQ multiplex PCR; TCRdb's copy has only in-frame clones and lacks some. The D gene and trimming were derived from the DNA, and the V and J assignments and clone size from that table. Among roughly 110,000 clones listed, more than 80% were seen once. This receptor was identified in an older woman with acute or convalescent COVID-19. The chain is built from TRBV6-6 and TRBJ2-4; 7 bases fit TRBD2. The sequenced material came from peripheral blood. The CDR3 here is CASGGDIQYF. The DNA of the CDR3 is TGTGCCAGCGGGGGGGACATTCAGTACTTC.